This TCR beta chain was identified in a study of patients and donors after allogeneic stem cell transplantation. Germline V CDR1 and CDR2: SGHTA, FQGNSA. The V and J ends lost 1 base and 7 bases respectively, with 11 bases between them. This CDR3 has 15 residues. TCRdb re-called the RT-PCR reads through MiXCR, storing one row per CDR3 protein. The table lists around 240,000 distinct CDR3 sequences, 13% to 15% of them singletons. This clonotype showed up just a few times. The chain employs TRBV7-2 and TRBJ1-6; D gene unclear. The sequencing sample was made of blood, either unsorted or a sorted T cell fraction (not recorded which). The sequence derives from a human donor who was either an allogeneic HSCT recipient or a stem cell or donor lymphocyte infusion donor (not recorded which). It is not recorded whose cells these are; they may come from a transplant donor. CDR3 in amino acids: CASSLEAISNSPLHF. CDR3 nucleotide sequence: TGTGCCAGCAGCTTAGAGGCCATATCAAATTCACCCCTCCACTTT.